The clone carrying this T cell receptor (beta chain) was observed a few times. Its antigen is as yet unknown. This record comes from a study of OX40 agonist ivuxolimab in advanced cancers. The wider study: An agonistic anti-OX40 (CD134) antibody, ivuxolimab, was used to treat the patients. Therapy given before enrollment (anti-PD-1, anti-PD-L1 or anti-CTLA-4) was allowed, and 35% to 45% had some. One patient with hepatocellular carcinoma and two with cutaneous melanoma, three in all, had partial responses. Study findings and constraints: Clonal expansion from baseline to week 6 occurred in both CD4+ and CD8+ T cells.

The germline CDR1 and CDR2 sequences are LNHDA and SQIVND (reference sequence). The CDR3 runs 13 residues. V was pared by 7 bases and J by 0 bases, with 9 bases between. Measured with immunoSEQ multiplex PCR; TCRdb has only the in-frame clones, and not every one. The data contain roughly 73,000 clones, about four fifths of them singletons. Material: CD4+ or CD8+ T cells sorted from blood, obtained in a trial of the OX40 agonist ivuxolimab. The chain combines TRBV19 with TRBJ1-2; D ambiguous. This TCR derives from an adult with an advanced solid tumor such as melanoma, head and neck, liver or kidney cancer. The CDR3 protein is CASKERANYGYTF. The CDR3 coding sequence is TGTGCCAGTAAAGAACGGGCTAACTATGGCTACACCTTC.